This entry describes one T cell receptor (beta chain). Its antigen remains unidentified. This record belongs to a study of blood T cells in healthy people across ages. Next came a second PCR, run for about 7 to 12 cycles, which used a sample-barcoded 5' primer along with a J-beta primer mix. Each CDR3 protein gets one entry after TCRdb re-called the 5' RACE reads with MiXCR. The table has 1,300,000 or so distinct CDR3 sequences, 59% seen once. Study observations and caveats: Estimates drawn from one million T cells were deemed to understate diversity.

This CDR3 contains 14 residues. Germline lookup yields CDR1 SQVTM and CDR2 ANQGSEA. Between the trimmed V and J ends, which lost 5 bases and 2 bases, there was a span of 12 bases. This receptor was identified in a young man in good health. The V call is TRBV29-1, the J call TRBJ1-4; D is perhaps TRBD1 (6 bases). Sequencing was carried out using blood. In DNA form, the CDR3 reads TGCAGCGTTACAACAGGGCGTACTAATGAAAAACTGTTTTTT. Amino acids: CSVTTGRTNEKLFF.